This T cell receptor beta chain is from a study of blood T cell repertoires in COVID-19. At the level of the study: From T cells, B-cell-depleted T cells, or PBMCs came the material, which was cDNA or gDNA.

CDR3 size: 13 residues. V lost 2 bases to trimming and J lost 4 bases, with 5 bases between them. Germline loops: CDR1 SNHLY, CDR2 FYNNEI. In its sample, this clone was seen a few times. Participants were aged about 18 to 90 years, lived in some 23 US areas, and enrolled virtually. Clinical history as reported by participants underpinned cohort assignment. Original handling: Reference gene primer amplification gave estimated nucleated cell counts. TCRdb's copy holds only in-frame clones and misses some; the assay was immunoSEQ multiplex PCR. V and J calls plus clone size are reproduced from that table; the DNA served to infer D and trimming. Here the sample spans over 200,000 clones, about 86% being singletons.

This clonotype originated in a woman aged 45 to 65 with acute COVID-19. The sequenced sample was PBMCs or T cells enriched from blood (not recorded which). The V and J genes are TRBV2 and TRBJ1-4; no clear D. The CDR3 DNA is TGTGCCAGCAGTGAAAACGGTAATGAAAAACTGTTTTTT. It is translated as CASSENGNEKLFF.